These 6 T cell receptor beta chains were sequenced from one sample in a study of cytomegalovirus exposure and HLA in healthy donors. Amplification used 60 Vbeta primers and 13 Jbeta primers. The protocol was immunoSEQ multiplex PCR, while the TCRdb copy is restricted to in-frame clones and leaves out a portion. The sample holds roughly 160,000 clones, roughly 80% seen once. The sequencing sample was made of PBMCs. These receptors were collected from a boy between 2 and 10 years old in good health and CMV-seronegative.

V gene TRBV19 combines with J gene TRBJ2-7; 7 bases agree with TRBD2. The J segment lost 6 bases and the V segment lost 7 bases, leaving 12 bases of the junction unmatched. The CDR3 is made up of 14 amino acids. CDR1 and CDR2 (germline): LNHDA, SQIVND (reference sequence). CDR3 sequence: CASNGGRRDGEQYF. The CDR3 DNA reads as TGTGCCAGTAATGGCGGGAGAAGAGATGGCGAGCAGTACTTC.

Only one count was recorded for this clone. The rearrangement joins TRBV6-5 to TRBJ1-1; 9 bases are shared with TRBD1. In germline, CDR1 is MNHEY, CDR2 SVGAGI. V gave up 0 bases and J gave up 5 bases; unmatched junction bases: 4. This CDR3 spans 15 amino acids. Written as DNA, the CDR3 is TGTGCCAGCAGTTACTCGGGACAGGGTGGGACTGAAGCTTTCTTT. Translation: CASSYSGQGGTEAFF.

This clone occurred a few times. The gene calls are TRBV5-8 and TRBJ1-1; no firm D call. Germline V gene lookup returns CDR1 SGHTS and CDR2 YDEGEE. V lost 0 bases, J lost 5 bases, and 11 bases lay in between. The CDR3 sequence is 14 residues long. The CDR3 sequence: CASSLAPPGTEAFF. The CDR3 DNA sequence: TGTGCCAGCAGCTTGGCCCCTCCGGGGACTGAAGCTTTCTTT.

Note on this clone: One end of the junction fails to match germline, which may point to a read error. The chain uses TRBV7-8 and TRBJ1-5; D is unresolved. The CDR3 is 15 amino acids. Germline V gives CDR1 SGHVS, CDR2 FQNEAQ. The chain's CDR3 is CASRLGGGVNQPQHF. CDR3 coding DNA: TGTGCCAGCAGGTTAGGTGGAGGAGTAAATCAGCCCCAGCATTTT.

Points on this clone: Within the sample, other DNA sequences also encode this same CDR3. The chain combines TRBV5-1 with TRBJ1-5, with a possible D match to TRBD1 (5 bases). The germline V gene encodes CDR1 SGHRS and CDR2 YFSETQ. The V and J ends lost 0 bases and 0 bases respectively, with 7 bases between them. The CDR3 has 15 residues. The CDR3 bases are TGCGCCAGCAGCTTGGCAGGGTATAGCAATCAGCCCCAGCATTTT. Translated, it gives CASSLAGYSNQPQHF. Variable domain in full (rest from reference TRBV5-1 and TRBJ1-5): KAGVTQTPRYLIKTRGQQVTLSCSPISGHRSVSWYQQTPGQGLQFLFEYFSETQRNKGNFPGRFSGRQFSNSRSEMNVSTLELGDSALYLCASSLAGYSNQPQHFGDGTRLSIL.

This sequence joins TRBV29-1 and TRBJ1-3, with D perhaps matching TRBD1 (5 bases). The CDR3 runs to 16 residues. Trimming stripped 0 bases from V and 2 bases from J, with 14 bases between. The germline gives CDR1 SQVTM, CDR2 ANQGSEA. CDR3 in DNA: TGCAGCGTTGAAGAAGCGCAGGGCCTCGCTGGAAACACCATATATTTT. Protein sequence: CSVEEAQGLAGNTIYF.